This T cell receptor (beta chain) was captured in a study of T-cell reconstitution after alpha-beta-depleted transplantation in children (TCRdb year 2016). Regarding the research as a whole: The study quantitatively tracked T-cell immune reconstitution after TCRalphabeta/CD19-depleted allogeneic hematopoietic cell transplantation in children using TCR repertoire profiling. The full study reports these points: The high TCRbeta diversity at day 60 in some patients was ascribed to recipient T cells and intrathymic progenitors that had survived conditioning. The apparently early recovery of alphabetaT-cell counts about two months after transplant reportedly depended on only several hundred rapidly expanded clones that came from non-depleted graft cells. Hyperexpanded clone frequencies declined over subsequent months; after one year, T-cell counts and TCRbeta diversity were mostly attributed to newly produced T cells.

The treatment or condition label here, explained by the study, means: allogeneic hematopoietic cell transplantation with graft depleted of TCRalphabeta T cells and CD19 B cells. Transplant recipients were children who received TCRalphabeta/CD19-depleted allogeneic hematopoietic cell grafts. Libraries were constructed by PCR. The reads were generated on an Illumina HiSeq 2500. TCR libraries were prepared with molecular barcoding, using unique molecular identifiers to normalize TCRbeta repertoire quantification. Through fastp at Q25 and MiXCR, TCRdb rebuilt clones from the public reads, retaining in-frame beta chains. CDR3 protein sequences are deduplicated, and each keeps its most common genes and DNA. The sample table contains roughly 240,000 distinct CDR3 sequences; only one count was recorded for around 7.8% of them. Roughly 6% of the sample belongs to the ten largest clones. The CDR3 covers 12 residues, taking in both the cysteine and the phenylalanine. CDR3 DNA is the only sequence kept; it has 36 bases, read in frame from the first base. The germline V gene supplies CDR1 ENHRY and CDR2 SYGVKD. V was cut back by 0 bases and J by 4 bases, leaving a gap of 4 bases between them.

In this sample, this clonotype turned up many times. Its antigen is unknown. Base-call qualities are not available, and no considerably larger clone is one nucleotide away. This sample comprised PBMCs, mostly from graft donor cells, obtained 180 days after TCRalphabeta/CD19-depleted stem cell transplant. The TCR originated in a male patient younger than 18 who had a stem cell transplant for acute lymphoblastic leukemia, so the T cells may come from the graft donor. The sequence links TRBV10-3 to TRBJ2-7, with no reliable assignment of the D segment. The nucleotide sequence reads as follows: TGTGCCATCAGTGAGTCTGCTTACGAGCAGTACTTC. The translation is CAISESAYEQYF.